Below, 2 T cell receptor beta chains from the same sample are listed, as sequenced in a study of blood T cell repertoires in COVID-19. The data were produced by immunoSEQ multiplex PCR, yet TCRdb's version contains in-frame clones alone and is incomplete. The sample consists of over 200,000 clones, approximately 83% of them appearing once. Sequenced material: PBMCs or T cells enriched from blood (not recorded which). All receptors derive from a woman aged 45-65 years who had recovered from COVID-19.

This chain connects TRBV5-1 to TRBJ1-2; TRBD1 matches 7 bases. The CDR3 is 17 amino acids. Trimming at V came to 0 bases and at J to 6 bases, leaving 14 bases not matched to a gene. Germline V gene data show CDR1 as SGHRS and CDR2 as YFSETQ. CDR3 protein: CASSLAFKQGKGDGYTF. CDR3 in DNA: TGCGCCAGCAGCTTGGCCTTTAAACAGGGGAAGGGGGATGGCTACACCTTC.

The rearrangement uses TRBV20-1 and TRBJ1-2; D is unresolved. The CDR3 covers 11 residues. V gave up 3 bases and J gave up 4 bases, with 6 bases separating them. CDR1 and CDR2 from the germline V gene are DFQATT and SNEGSKA (reference sequence). This CDR3 reads CSASQIYGYTF. The CDR3 DNA sequence: TGCAGTGCTAGCCAGATCTATGGCTACACCTTC.